The T cell receptor beta chain described here comes from a study of blood T cell repertoires in COVID-19. Assay used: immunoSEQ multiplex PCR; TCRdb lists only in-frame clones, some missing. Of about 300,000 clones listed, about 88% were seen once; the top ten hold about 1.2%. Sequenced material: peripheral blood. The TCR was taken from a man aged 65-85 years with acute or convalescent COVID-19.

CDR3 in amino acids: CASSRAGQLFSGIQYF. CDR3 DNA sequence: TGTGCCAGCAGTCGCGCCGGACAGTTATTCAGTGGAATTCAGTACTTC. V usage is TRBV2 and J usage is TRBJ2-4; the D gene is possibly TRBD1 (6 bases). This CDR3 has 16 amino acids. V dropped 5 bases and J dropped 10 bases, with 24 bases sitting between them. The germline V gene encodes CDR1 SNHLY and CDR2 FYNNEI.